The following is a T cell receptor beta chain sequence with its context. Other DNA sequences in this specimen translate into the identical CDR3. Assay runs were performed at deep level. Repertoires were generated with immunoSEQ multiplex PCR, while TCRdb's copy carries only in-frame clones and drops some. The table has roughly 2,000,000 clones, about 94% seen once. The naive CD8 fraction comprised CD45RO-negative cells positively selected for CCR7 and excluded terminally differentiated effector memory CD45RA+ cells. This entry comes from a study of shared clonotypes between healthy human individuals. The material sequenced was naive CD8+ T cells sorted from blood. The source is a man younger than 35 in good health.

CDR3 coding DNA: TGTGCCAGCAGCTTGGCCGGAACCGAGCAGTACTTC. Translating it yields CASSLAGTEQYF. The V gene is TRBV5-4, the J gene TRBJ2-7; D remains unclear. In germline, CDR1 is SGHNT, CDR2 YYREEE (reference sequence). The CDR3 is made up of 12 amino acids. Trimming stripped 0 bases from V and 6 bases from J, with 7 bases between.